This T cell receptor beta chain was profiled in a study of beta chain features in type 1 diabetes (dated by TCRdb to 2017 to 2018). About the full investigation: Patients and healthy donors did not differ in mean age, gender distribution, total cell number or subset yield. A total of roughly 100 million sorted cells were examined across all samples, and RNA yield correlated strongly with the number of cells per subset. The study compared TCRB repertoires of sorted circulating CD4+ T cell subsets between recently diagnosed type 1 diabetes patients and matched healthy donors. Whereas all 30 or so donors provided naive and central memory subsets, regulatory and stem cell-like memory subsets were isolated from just 8 patients and roughly eight healthy donors.

Results and caveats for the whole study, not just this receptor: HLA sub-analyses involved small numbers of individuals, so any influence of HLA type on TCRB rearrangement remained unresolved. Type 1 diabetes patients showed a moderate but significant shortening of TCRB CDR3 length in all four CD4+ subsets. Naive, central memory and regulatory TCRB repertoires appeared to be more similar among patients than among healthy donors. PCR may preferentially amplify shorter templates, but because patient and control samples were amplified and corrected together, any resulting skew would affect both groups equally. At VDJ recombination sites, type 1 diabetes patients had fewer insertions and more deleted nucleotides, which implies abnormalities in thymic rearrangement. Because cDNA was sequenced instead of genomic DNA, highly expressing activated cells could be over-represented, though the groups showed no difference in activation or CD3 levels.

This clone has a handful of counts. The clone's antigen remains unknown. The record has no base qualities; no much larger clone is one base away. All of the isolated RNA was reverse transcribed with the High Capacity cDNA Reverse Transcription Kit, so expressed TCRB transcripts were sequenced. Naive, central memory and regulatory T cell samples underwent deep immunoSEQ sequencing, averaging around 3.9 million total reads per sample. Sorted cells were lysed in RLT buffer, and RNA was extracted using DNase-treated RNeasy Micro or Mini kits according to cell number. Each cell subset was processed separately to prevent cross-contamination, with patient and healthy donor samples processed together. TCRB sequences were amplified from cDNA with the immunoSEQ multiplex PCR, producing 87-bp fragments spanning the CDR3 region. Sequencing of the amplicons was done on the Illumina HiSeq platform. In the original analysis: PCR bias was computationally corrected using synthetic template baselines, reads within Hamming distance 2 were collapsed, and singletons that could not be merged were discarded. Reads were aligned against IMGT to assign V, D and J genes, CDR3 length and insertions or deletions at six rearrangement sites. Within each subset, clonotype counts were normalized to the number of sorted cells before true diversity and Gini coefficients were calculated with the tcR R package. The overlap coefficient, calculated on TCRB nucleotide sequences, was used to quantify repertoire sharing. Out-of-frame TCRB sequences from naive cells were analyzed as a proxy for the pre-selection repertoire. Not all clones reach the TCRdb copy of this immuneACCESS table, which keeps in-frame sequences only. Checked studies attribute under half of the gap to unresolved V genes and leave the rest unexplained. The V and J calls and the clone size are those of that table, but D and trimming were determined from the DNA. The sample includes 200,000 to 300,000 clones, with about a tenth observed a single time. The biggest ten clones account for approximately 0.015% of the sample.

Each donor gave one peripheral blood draw, averaging around 120 mL, which was collected into heparinised tubes. A BD FACSAria II and a panel including CD45RO, CCR7, CD25, CD127, CD95 and CD27 were used to sort naive, central memory, regulatory and stem cell-like memory CD4+ T cells. Purity was above 98% for every sorted population. PBMCs were separated immediately by Lymphoprep density gradient centrifugation and were stained directly, without being cultured. To minimize batch effects, samples were stained and sorted in pairs, one healthy donor with one patient per experiment. Including cysteine and phenylalanine, the CDR3 has 14 amino acids. The kept DNA is CDR3 alone, 42 bases in frame from the first base. V trim: 6 bases; J trim: 4 bases; unmatched bases: 7. The CDR1 and CDR2 encoded by the germline V gene are KGHSH and LQKENI.

The sample taken for sequencing was naive CD4+ T cells from blood. Taken with the paper, the label for cell subset or site translates to: true naive CD4+ T cells. This sequence uses TRBV18 and TRBJ2-7, with TRBD1 matching 9 junction bases. This TCR was recovered from a man aged 25 to 40 with type 1 diabetes. The CDR3 amino acid sequence is: CASSARTGVYEQYF. The bases are TGTGCCAGCTCGGCTCGGACAGGGGTTTACGAGCAGTACTTC.